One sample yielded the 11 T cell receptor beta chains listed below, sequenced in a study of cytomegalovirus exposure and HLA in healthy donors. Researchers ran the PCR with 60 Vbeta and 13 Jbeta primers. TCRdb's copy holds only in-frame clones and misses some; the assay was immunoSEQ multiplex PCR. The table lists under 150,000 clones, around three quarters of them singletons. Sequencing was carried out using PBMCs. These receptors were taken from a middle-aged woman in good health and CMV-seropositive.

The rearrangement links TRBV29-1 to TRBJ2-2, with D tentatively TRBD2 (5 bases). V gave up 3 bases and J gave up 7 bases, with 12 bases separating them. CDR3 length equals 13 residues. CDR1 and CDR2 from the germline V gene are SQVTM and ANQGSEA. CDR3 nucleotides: TGCAGCGTTGACTTGAACGGGGTCGGGGAGCTGTTTTTT. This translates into CSVDLNGVGELFF.

The CDR3 here is CASSLRQGEETQYF. The CDR3 region has the DNA TGCGCCAGCAGCTTAAGACAGGGGGAAGAGACCCAGTACTTC. The J gene is TRBJ2-5, the V gene TRBV5-1; 9 bases line up with TRBD1. The germline gives CDR1 SGHRS, CDR2 YFSETQ. This CDR3 contains 14 residues. V dropped 2 bases and J dropped 3; count of bases not matched to a gene: 2.

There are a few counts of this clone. CDR3 sequence: CAWNRGTSSYEQYF. CDR3 bases: TGTGCCTGGAACCGAGGGACATCTTCCTACGAGCAGTACTTC. The chain combines TRBV30 with TRBJ2-7; tentatively, D is TRBD1 (6 bases). This CDR3 is 14 amino acids long. The germline gives CDR1 GTSNPN, CDR2 SVGIG (reference sequence). Between the trimmed V and J ends, which lost 4 bases and 1 base, there was a span of 14 bases.

The CDR3 DNA follows: TGTGCCAGCAGTTTGGGATCGGGACACCTAAACTATGGCTACACCTTC. It specifies CASSLGSGHLNYGYTF. J is TRBJ1-2 and V is TRBV27, with D possibly matching TRBD1 (6 bases). From germline, CDR1 is MNHEY and CDR2 SMNVEV (reference sequence). Trimming stripped 3 bases from V and 2 bases from J, with 16 bases between. This CDR3 contains 16 residues.

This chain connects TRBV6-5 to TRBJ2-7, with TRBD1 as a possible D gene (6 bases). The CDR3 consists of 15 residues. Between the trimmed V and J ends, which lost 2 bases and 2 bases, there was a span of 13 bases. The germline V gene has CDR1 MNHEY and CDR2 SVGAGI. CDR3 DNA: TGTGCCAGCAGTTACCGGGCGGACAGAGCCTACGAGCAGTACTTC. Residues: CASSYRADRAYEQYF.

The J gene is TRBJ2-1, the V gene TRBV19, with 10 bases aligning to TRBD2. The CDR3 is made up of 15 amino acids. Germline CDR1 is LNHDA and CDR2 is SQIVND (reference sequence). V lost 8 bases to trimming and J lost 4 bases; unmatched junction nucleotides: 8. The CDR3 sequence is CASARTSGDYNEQFF. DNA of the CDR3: TGTGCCAGTGCAAGAACTAGCGGGGATTACAATGAGCAGTTCTTC.

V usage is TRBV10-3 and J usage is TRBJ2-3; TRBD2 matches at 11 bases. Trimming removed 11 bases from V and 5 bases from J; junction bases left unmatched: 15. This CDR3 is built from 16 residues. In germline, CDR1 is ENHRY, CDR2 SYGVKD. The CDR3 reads CAHRGASGRFGDTQYF. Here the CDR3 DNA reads TGTGCCCACAGGGGGGCTAGCGGGAGGTTCGGAGATACGCAGTATTTT.

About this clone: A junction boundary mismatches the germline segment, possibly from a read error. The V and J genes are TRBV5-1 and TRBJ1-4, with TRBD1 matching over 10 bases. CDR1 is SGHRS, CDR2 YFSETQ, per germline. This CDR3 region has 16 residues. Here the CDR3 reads CASSPLPGQGTEKPFF. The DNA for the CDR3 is TGCGCCAGCAGCCCCCTCCCGGGACAGGGGACTGAAAAACCGTTTTTT.

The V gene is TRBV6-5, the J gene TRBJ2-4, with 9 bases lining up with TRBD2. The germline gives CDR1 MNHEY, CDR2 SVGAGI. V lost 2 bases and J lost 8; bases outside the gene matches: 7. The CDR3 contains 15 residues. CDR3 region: CASSYTGAGGDIQYF. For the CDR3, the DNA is TGTGCCAGCAGTTACACTGGCGCGGGAGGGGACATTCAGTACTTC.

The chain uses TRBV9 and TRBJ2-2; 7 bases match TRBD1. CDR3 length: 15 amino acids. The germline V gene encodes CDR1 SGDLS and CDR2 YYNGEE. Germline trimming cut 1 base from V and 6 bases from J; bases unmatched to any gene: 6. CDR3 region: CASSVPRGPAGELFF. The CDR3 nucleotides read TGTGCCAGCAGCGTACCAAGGGGGCCTGCCGGGGAGCTGTTTTTT.

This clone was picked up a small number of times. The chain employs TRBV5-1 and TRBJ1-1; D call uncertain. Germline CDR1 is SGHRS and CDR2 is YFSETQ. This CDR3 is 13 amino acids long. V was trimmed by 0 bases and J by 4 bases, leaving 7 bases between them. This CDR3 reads CASSLVGSTEAFF. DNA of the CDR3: TGCGCCAGCAGCTTGGTAGGGAGCACTGAAGCTTTCTTT.